A few counts support the clone carrying this T cell receptor beta chain. V was clipped by 5 bases and J by 0 bases; unmatched bases: 12. The germline V gene encodes CDR1 DFQATT and CDR2 SNEGSKA (reference sequence). The CDR3 extends over 18 amino acids. The data belong to a study of blood T cells in healthy people across ages. Alongside a J-beta primer mix, a sample-barcoded 5' primer served in a second PCR lasting about 7 to 12 cycles. TCRdb re-called the 5' RACE reads through MiXCR, storing one row per CDR3 protein. This table holds 550,000 to 700,000 distinct CDR3 sequences, 25% to 30% found once. This receptor was identified in a woman aged 70-85 years in good health. J is TRBJ1-4 and V is TRBV20-1, with 10 bases fitting TRBD1. The sequenced sample was blood. This CDR3 is CSASYRDRGHSTNEKLFF. The CDR3 region has the DNA TGCAGTGCTTCTTACCGGGACAGGGGCCACTCAACTAATGAAAAACTGTTTTTT.